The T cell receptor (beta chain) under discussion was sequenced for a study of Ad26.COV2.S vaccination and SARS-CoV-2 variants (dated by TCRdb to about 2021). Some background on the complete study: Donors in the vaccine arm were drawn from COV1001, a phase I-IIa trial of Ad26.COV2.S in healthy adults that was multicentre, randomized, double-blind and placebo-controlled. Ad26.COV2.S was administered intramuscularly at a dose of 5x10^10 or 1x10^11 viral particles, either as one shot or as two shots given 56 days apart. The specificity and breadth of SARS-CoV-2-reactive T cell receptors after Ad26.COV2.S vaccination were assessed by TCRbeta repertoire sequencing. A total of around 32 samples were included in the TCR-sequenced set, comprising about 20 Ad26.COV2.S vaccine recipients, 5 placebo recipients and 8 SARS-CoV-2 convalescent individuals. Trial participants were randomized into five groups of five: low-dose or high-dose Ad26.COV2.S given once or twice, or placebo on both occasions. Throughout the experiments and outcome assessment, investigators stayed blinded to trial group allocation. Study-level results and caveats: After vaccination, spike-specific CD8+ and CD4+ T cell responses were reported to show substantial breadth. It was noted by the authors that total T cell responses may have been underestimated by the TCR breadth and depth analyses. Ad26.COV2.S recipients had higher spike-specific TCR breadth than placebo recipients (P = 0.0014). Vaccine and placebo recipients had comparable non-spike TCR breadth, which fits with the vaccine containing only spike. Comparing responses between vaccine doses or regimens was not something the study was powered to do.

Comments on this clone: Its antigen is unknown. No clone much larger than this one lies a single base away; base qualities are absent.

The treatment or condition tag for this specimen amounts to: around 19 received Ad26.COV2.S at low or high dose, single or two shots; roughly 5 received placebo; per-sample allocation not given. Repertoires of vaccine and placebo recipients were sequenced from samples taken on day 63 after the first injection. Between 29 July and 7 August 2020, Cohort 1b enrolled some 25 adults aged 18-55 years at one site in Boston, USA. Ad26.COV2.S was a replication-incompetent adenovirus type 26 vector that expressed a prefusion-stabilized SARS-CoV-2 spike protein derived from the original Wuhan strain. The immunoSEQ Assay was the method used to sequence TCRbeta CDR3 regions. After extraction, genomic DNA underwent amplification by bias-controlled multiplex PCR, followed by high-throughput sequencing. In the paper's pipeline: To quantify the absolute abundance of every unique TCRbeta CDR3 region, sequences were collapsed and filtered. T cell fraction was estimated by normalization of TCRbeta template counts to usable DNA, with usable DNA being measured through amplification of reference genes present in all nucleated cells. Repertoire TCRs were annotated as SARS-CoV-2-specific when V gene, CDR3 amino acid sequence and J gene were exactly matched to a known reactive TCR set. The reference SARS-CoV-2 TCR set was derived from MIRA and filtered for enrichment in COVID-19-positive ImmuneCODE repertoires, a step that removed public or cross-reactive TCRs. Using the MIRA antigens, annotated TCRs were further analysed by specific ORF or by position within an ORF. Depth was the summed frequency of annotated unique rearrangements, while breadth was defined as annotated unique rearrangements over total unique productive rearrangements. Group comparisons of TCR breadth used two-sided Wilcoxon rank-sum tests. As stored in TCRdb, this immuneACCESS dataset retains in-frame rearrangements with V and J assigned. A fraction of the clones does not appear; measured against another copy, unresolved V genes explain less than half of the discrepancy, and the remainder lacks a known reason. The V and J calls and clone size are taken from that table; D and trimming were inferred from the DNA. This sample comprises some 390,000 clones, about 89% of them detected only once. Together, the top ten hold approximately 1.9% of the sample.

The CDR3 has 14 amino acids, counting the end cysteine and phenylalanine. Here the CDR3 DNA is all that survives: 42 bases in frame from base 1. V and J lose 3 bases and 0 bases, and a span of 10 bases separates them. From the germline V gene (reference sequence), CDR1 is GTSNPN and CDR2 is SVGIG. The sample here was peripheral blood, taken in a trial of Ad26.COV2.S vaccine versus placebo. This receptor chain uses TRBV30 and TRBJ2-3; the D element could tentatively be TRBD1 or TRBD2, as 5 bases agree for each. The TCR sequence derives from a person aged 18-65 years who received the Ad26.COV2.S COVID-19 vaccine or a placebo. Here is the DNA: TGTGCCTGGAGCGGTGGGGACAGCACAGATACGCAGTATTTT. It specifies CAWSGGDSTDTQYF.